The 9 T cell receptor beta chains below all came from one sample that was sequenced in a study of blood T cell repertoires in COVID-19. Here immunoSEQ multiplex PCR was the method, and the copy in TCRdb shows in-frame clones only, minus some. Counted here are roughly 200,000 clones, less than 85% occurring once; the ten biggest clones make up 7.5% to 9%. The sample consisted of peripheral blood. All receptors come from a woman aged 80 or over with COVID-19, enrolled during active disease.

This chain connects TRBV2 to TRBJ1-1, with TRBD1 as a possible D gene (5 bases). Trimming pared 5 bases from V and 3 bases from J, leaving 13 bases between. The germline V gene has CDR1 SNHLY and CDR2 FYNNEI. The CDR3 sequence is 14 residues long. The CDR3 DNA sequence: TGTGCCAGCAGTTTGCTACCGGGGGACACTGAAGCTTTCTTT. Translated: CASSLLPGDTEAFF.

The chain employs TRBV7-9 and TRBJ2-3, with 8 bases that match TRBD2. The CDR3 covers 15 residues. J lost 2 bases, V lost 1 base, and 2 bases had no gene match. The germline V gene encodes CDR1 SEHNR and CDR2 FQNEAQ (reference sequence). The CDR3 DNA is TGTGCCAGCAGCTTAGGGACTAGCCCCACAGATACGCAGTATTTT. Its translation is CASSLGTSPTDTQYF.

This clone was recorded a few times. V is TRBV6-5 and J is TRBJ2-1; TRBD1 might be the D (5 bases). V shed 2 bases and J shed 7 bases, with 15 bases lying between them. The CDR3 consists of 15 residues. From germline, CDR1 is MNHEY and CDR2 SVGAGI. CDR3 amino acids: CASSYVGASFNEQFF. The CDR3 region has the DNA TGTGCCAGCAGTTACGTAGGGGCGAGCTTTAATGAGCAGTTCTTC.

The chain recombines TRBV27 with TRBJ2-5; a weak D match, TRBD2 (5 bases). The V gene lost 1 base and the J gene lost 0 bases, with 6 bases spanning the gap. Germline CDR1 is MNHEY and CDR2 is SMNVEV (reference sequence). The CDR3 runs to 14 residues. The CDR3 bases are TGTGCCAGCAGTTTATGGGGAGACCAAGAGACCCAGTACTTC. As protein: CASSLWGDQETQYF.

The chain joins TRBV5-5 to TRBJ2-2; 8 bases agree with TRBD2. The CDR3 contains 17 residues. V lost 0 bases to trimming and J lost 7 bases; unmatched junction nucleotides: 11. The germline V gene has CDR1 SGHKS and CDR2 YYEKEE (reference sequence). The CDR3: CASSLVPSGPDIGELFF. DNA of the CDR3: TGTGCCAGCAGCTTGGTCCCTAGCGGGCCGGATATCGGGGAGCTGTTTTTT.

The rearrangement joins TRBV6-5 to TRBJ1-1; TRBD1 matches at 12 bases. The CDR3 covers 15 residues. J lost 0 bases, V lost 11 bases, and 7 bases had no gene match. CDR1 is MNHEY, CDR2 SVGAGI, per germline. The DNA of the CDR3 is TGTGCCGGGGACAGGGGGCCCAATATGAACACTGAAGCTTTCTTT. It codes for CAGDRGPNMNTEAFF.

The chain joins TRBV7-2 to TRBJ2-7; D is ambiguous. Per germline, CDR1 SGHTA and CDR2 FQGNSA. The germline V and J ends were trimmed by 4 bases and 7 bases, with 11 bases remaining between them. The CDR3 has 12 residues. CDR3 residues: CASSSPLLEQYF. Here the CDR3 DNA reads TGTGCCAGCAGCTCTCCACTACTGGAGCAGTACTTC.

This chain uses TRBV9 with TRBJ2-5; unclear D gene. CDR1 is SGDLS and CDR2 is YYNGEE in the germline V gene. The CDR3 runs to 13 residues. The V gene lost 4 bases and the J gene lost 2 bases, with 9 bases spanning the gap. The CDR3 nucleotides are TGTGCCAGCAGCCCCCACTTTCAAGAGACCCAGTACTTC. It is translated as CASSPHFQETQYF. Supplemented by reference TRBV9 and TRBJ2-5, the full variable domain reads DSGVTQTPKHLITATGQRVTLRCSPRSGDLSVYWYQQSLDQGLQFLIQYYNGEERAKGNILERFSAQQFPDLHSELNLSSLELGDSALYFCASSPHFQETQYFGPGTRLLVL.

This sequence joins TRBV19 and TRBJ1-5; no clear D. CDR1 and CDR2 (germline): LNHDA, SQIVND (reference sequence). V lost 8 bases and J 3 bases, leaving 14 bases between the germline ends. The CDR3 spans 14 residues. CDR3 bases: TGTGCCAGTGCACACAGACAAGTCAATCAGCCCCAGCATTTT. Translating gives CASAHRQVNQPQHF.